This is a list of T cell receptor beta chains from one sample in a study of blood T cell repertoires in COVID-19. Profiled with immunoSEQ multiplex PCR; TCRdb holds only in-frame clones, not every one. Among around 250,000 clones listed, about 88% were seen once. Source material: PBMCs or T cells enriched from blood (not recorded which). These receptors were taken from a woman in her 50s who had recovered from COVID-19. The CDR3 runs from the conserved cysteine through the conserved F or W. The D gene is left open where the match is weak. Some rows have no size entry. The others give once, few or many, or a class for an expanded clone.

V gene	J gene	CDR3 length	D gene	clone size	CDR3 DNA	CDR3 protein
TRBV5-1	TRBJ2-5	17	-	-	TGCGCCAGCACCATACACCCAGGGGGAGGTAGGGCAGAGACCCAGTACTTC	CASTIHPGGGRAETQYF
TRBV5-1	TRBJ1-1	14	-	-	TGCGCCAGCAGCTTCTCGGGGGAGTTCGCTGAAGCTTTCTTT	CASSFSGEFAEAFF
TRBV7-9	TRBJ2-1	14	-	few	TGTGCCAGCAGCTTAGATGGCGGTAACAATGAGCAGTTCTTC	CASSLDGGNNEQFF
TRBV28	TRBJ2-1	12	TRBD1	-	TGTGCCAGCAGTACTAGGACAGGGTACCCAATCTTC	CASSTRTGYPIF
TRBV7-2	TRBJ1-5	15	-	-	TGTGCCAGCAGCTTAAGTGTGGGACTCAATCAGCCCCAGCATTTT	CASSLSVGLNQPQHF
TRBV5-1	TRBJ1-6	15	-	-	TGCGCCAGCAGCTTGGTAAAAAGGGGAAGCTCACCCCTCCACTTT	CASSLVKRGSSPLHF
TRBV5-1	TRBJ1-2	13	-	-	TGCGCCAGCAGCTTTAGCGCTAACTATGGCTACACCTTC	CASSFSANYGYTF
TRBV28	TRBJ1-4	14	-	-	TGTGCCAGCAGTGGACATACAACTAATGAAAAACTGTTTTTT	CASSGHTTNEKLFF
TRBV5-1	TRBJ2-2	15	TRBD1	-	TGCGCCAGCAGCAATGACAGGGAAGACACCGGGGAGCTGTTTTTT	CASSNDREDTGELFF
TRBV28	TRBJ1-2	14	TRBD1	-	TGTGCCAGCGTACCGGGACAGATAATCTATGGCTACACCTTC	CASVPGQIIYGYTF
TRBV19	TRBJ2-2	18	TRBD2	-	TGTGCCAGTAGTGGTAGCGGGAGGGCCGGTCCGAACACCGGGGAGCTGTTTTTT	CASSGSGRAGPNTGELFF
TRBV7-8	TRBJ2-5	14	-	-	TGTGCCAGCAGCCGCGGACAGCCGCAAGAGACCCAGTACTTC	CASSRGQPQETQYF
TRBV27	TRBJ1-5	14	-	once	TGTGCCAGCAGTCCCAGGCTAAACAATCAGCCCCAGCATTTT	CASSPRLNNQPQHF
TRBV5-5	TRBJ2-7	15	-	-	TGTGCCAGCAGCTTCTACTCACCTGCTCCTTTCGAGCAGTACTTC	CASSFYSPAPFEQYF
TRBV6-5	TRBJ1-2	14	-	-	TGTGCCAGCGGAGTGAGAACAGGAGCCTATGGCTACACCTTC	CASGVRTGAYGYTF
TRBV5-1	TRBJ2-5	14	-	once	TGCGCCAGCAGCCCGATGTGGGCAGAAGAGACCCAGTACTTC	CASSPMWAEETQYF
TRBV28	TRBJ1-3	15	-	-	TGTGCCAGCAGTTCGTCCTCTGGACAGACCGACACCATATATTTT	CASSSSSGQTDTIYF
TRBV5-1	TRBJ2-1	18	TRBD2	-	TGCGCCAGCAGCTTTCGGACGGGACTAGCGGGAGATTCTGGTGAGCAGTTCTTC	CASSFRTGLAGDSGEQFF
TRBV7-9	TRBJ2-1	14	-	-	TGTGCCAGCAGCTTCGGCTACAGCAACAATGAGCAGTTCTTC	CASSFGYSNNEQFF
TRBV5-1	TRBJ2-5	14	TRBD2	-	TGCGCCAGCAGCCTACTAGCGGGTGGTGGGACCCAGTACTTC	CASSLLAGGGTQYF
TRBV2	TRBJ2-5	13	TRBD1	-	TGTGCCAGCAGAGGACAGGGGGCAGAGACCCAGTACTTC	CASRGQGAETQYF
TRBV4-1	TRBJ2-1	15	-	few	TGCGCCAGCAGCCAAGAGGGCCGGGACTTCAATGAGCAGTTCTTC	CASSQEGRDFNEQFF
TRBV2	TRBJ2-4	14	TRBD1	-	TGTGCCGGGGGACAGGGGTTCGCCAAAAACATTCAGTACTTC	CAGGQGFAKNIQYF
TRBV27	TRBJ2-7	15	TRBD2	-	TGTGCCAGCAGTCCCCGACTAGCGGGGCCCTACGAGCAGTACTTC	CASSPRLAGPYEQYF
TRBV6-5	TRBJ1-1	12	-	-	TGTGCCAGCAGAACGACAGGCAAGGTAGCTTTCTTT	CASRTTGKVAFF
TRBV10-3	TRBJ2-1	14	-	-	TGTGCCATCAGTGATCGGCAGGCAGACAATGAGCAGTTCTTC	CAISDRQADNEQFF
TRBV9	TRBJ2-1	16	TRBD2	once	TGTGCCAGCAGCGTAGCTGGGAGGGCCTCCTACAATGAGCAGTTCTTC	CASSVAGRASYNEQFF
TRBV28	TRBJ2-7	13	-	-	TGTGCCAGCAGTTCTCGGCGGAAATACGAGCAGTACTTC	CASSSRRKYEQYF
TRBV30	TRBJ2-3	14	TRBD2	-	TGTGCCTGGAAACCGGGACTAGCCACAGATACGCAGTATTTT	CAWKPGLATDTQYF
TRBV24-1	TRBJ2-1	17	TRBD2	-	TGTGCCACCAGTGATCGGGGGACTAGCGGGAGGTTAGGGGAGCAGTTCTTC	CATSDRGTSGRLGEQFF
TRBV28	TRBJ1-2	12	-	-	TGTGCCAGCAGTGTCAACAGGGTCGGCTACACCTTC	CASSVNRVGYTF
TRBV29-1	TRBJ1-2	12	TRBD1	-	TGCAGCGTGCACGACAGGGGACTTGGCTACACCTTC	CSVHDRGLGYTF
TRBV9	TRBJ2-1	15	TRBD2	-	TGTGCCAGCAGCGTAGCGGGAGGCGAGTACAATGAGCAGTTCTTC	CASSVAGGEYNEQFF
TRBV7-3	TRBJ2-3	14	TRBD2	-	TGTGCCAGCAGCCAGCGGGGGGACACAGATACGCAGTATTTT	CASSQRGDTDTQYF
TRBV19	TRBJ1-1	15	-	-	TGTGCCAGTAGTATTTCAGTGCAGGGTCTGACTGAAGCTTTCTTT	CASSISVQGLTEAFF
TRBV6-4	TRBJ2-2	14	-	-	TGTGCCAGCAGTGACTCACTAGCACCCGGGGAGCTGTTTTTT	CASSDSLAPGELFF
TRBV5-4	TRBJ2-3	18	TRBD2	-	TGTGCCAGCAGCACAGGACTAGCGGGGGCAACTAGCACAGATACGCAGTATTTT	CASSTGLAGATSTDTQYF
TRBV29-1	TRBJ2-3	16	-	-	TGCAGCGTTGAGCCACAGGTTCTCCAGAACACAGATACGCAGTATTTT	CSVEPQVLQNTDTQYF
TRBV5-1	TRBJ2-1	14	TRBD1	-	TGCGCCAGCAGCTCCGACAGGGGGCTCAGTGAGCAGTTCTTC	CASSSDRGLSEQFF
TRBV7-9	TRBJ2-5	13	TRBD1	-	TGTGCCAGCAGCACCGGGACAGGGGAGACCCAGTACTTC	CASSTGTGETQYF
TRBV15	TRBJ1-4	13	-	-	TGTGCCACCCGTCGGGGGGGGAATGAAAAACTGTTTTTT	CATRRGGNEKLFF
TRBV24-1	TRBJ2-3	15	TRBD2	-	TGTGCCACCAGGTCGACTAGCGGAGGGGAGGATACGCAGTATTTT	CATRSTSGGEDTQYF
TRBV12-3/TRBV12-4	TRBJ2-1	12	TRBD1	-	TGTGCCAGCCGAGCAACAGGGGTTGAGCAGTTCTTC	CASRATGVEQFF
TRBV5-1	TRBJ2-7	16	TRBD2	-	TGCGCCAGCAGCTTAGGGACTAGCGGGACCTACTACGAGCAGTACTTC	CASSLGTSGTYYEQYF
TRBV7-2	TRBJ1-2	13	TRBD1	-	TGTGCCAGCAGCTTGGACAGGGGCTATGGCTACACCTTC	CASSLDRGYGYTF
TRBV28	TRBJ2-5	17	-	-	TGTGCCAGCAGTTTAAGGTGGAGGGGGCATATAGGAGAGACCCAGTACTTC	CASSLRWRGHIGETQYF
TRBV28	TRBJ1-5	15	TRBD1	once	TGTGCCAGCAGAGGACAGGGCTTGGGCAATCAGCCCCAGCATTTT	CASRGQGLGNQPQHF
TRBV4-1	TRBJ1-6	17	-	-	TGCGCCAGCAGCATGAGAGGAGAGAGCTCCTATAATTCACCCCTCCACTTT	CASSMRGESSYNSPLHF
TRBV11-2	TRBJ2-1	17	TRBD2	once	TGTGCCAGCAGCTTGAGGCGTCGGACTAGCGGGAGCAATGAGCAGTTCTTC	CASSLRRRTSGSNEQFF
TRBV5-1	TRBJ2-1	15	-	-	TGCGCCAGCAGCTTAGACCGCGGTTCGCGTGGTGAGCAGTTCTTC	CASSLDRGSRGEQFF
TRBV27	TRBJ2-3	19	TRBD2	-	TGTGCCAGCAGTTACCGGACTAGCGGGAGATTCCGGTCAACAGATACGCAGTATTTT	CASSYRTSGRFRSTDTQYF
TRBV29-1	TRBJ2-7	11	-	few	TGCAGCCCCCCGGGGTCCTACGAGCAGTACTTC	CSPPGSYEQYF
TRBV30	TRBJ1-2	11	-	-	TGTGCCTGGGGACAGAACTATGGCTACACCTTC	CAWGQNYGYTF
TRBV5-1	TRBJ2-1	15	TRBD2	-	TGCGCCAGCAGCTACTCCGGGACTAGCAGAAATGAGCAGTTCTTC	CASSYSGTSRNEQFF